This TCR beta chain was captured in a study of blood T cells in healthy people across ages. A sample-barcoded 5' primer and a J-beta primer mix were used in a second PCR of roughly 6 to 12 cycles. TCRdb re-derived calls from the 5' RACE reads in MiXCR, one entry per CDR3 protein. The sample has some 780,000 distinct CDR3 sequences, roughly three fifths seen once. Between the trimmed V and J ends, which lost 4 bases and 8 bases, there was a span of 24 bases. CDR1 is SGHKS, CDR2 YYEKEE, per germline (reference sequence). The CDR3 covers 16 residues. Sequencing was done on a sample of blood. This sequence originates from a man in his forties in good health. The V gene is TRBV5-5, the J gene TRBJ1-2; D unresolved. CDR3 coding DNA: TGTGCCAGCAGCCGGATGATCGGTGAGGGCTTGAAAGGCTACACCTTC. Protein product: CASSRMIGEGLKGYTF.